A single sample gave rise to the 18 T cell receptor beta chains below, sequenced in a study of identical twins. TCRdb reprocessed the 5' RACE reads with MiXCR, giving one entry per CDR3 protein. The repertoire holds 1.5 million to 2 million distinct CDR3 sequences, around 29% seen once, with about 0.3% in the top ten. Sample: cord blood. These TCRs come from a newborn girl in good health.

This sequence joins TRBV11-2 and TRBJ2-1, with D possibly being TRBD1 (6 bases). V was pared by 5 bases and J by 5 bases, with 16 bases between. Per germline, CDR1 SGHAT and CDR2 FQNNGV. The CDR3 covers 15 residues. This CDR3 is CASSPSFRGHNEQFF. The CDR3 nucleotides read TGTGCCAGCAGCCCGTCATTCAGGGGTCACAATGAGCAGTTCTTC.

The chain recombines TRBV12-3 or TRBV12-4 with TRBJ2-3; D gene uncertain. The V gene lost 3 bases and the J gene lost 6 bases, with 13 bases spanning the gap. The CDR3 loop spans 14 amino acids. CDR3 nucleotides: TGTGCCAGCAGTTTGGGGTGGGGTGTGGATACGCAGTATTTT. This sequence encodes CASSLGWGVDTQYF.

The rearrangement uses TRBV10-3 and TRBJ2-3, with 9 bases fitting TRBD2. The V gene's germline CDR1 is ENHRY and CDR2 SYGVKD. J was trimmed by 5 bases and V by 3 bases; bases with no gene match: 24. This CDR3 spans 21 amino acids. The CDR3 nucleotides read TGTGCCATCAGTGACGGGTCTGGGCGGGGGGGCCGAAGGACCATCCTAGATACGCAGTATTTT. It encodes CAISDGSGRGGRRTILDTQYF.

The rearrangement uses TRBV24-1 and TRBJ2-1, with TRBD2 matching over 8 bases. The DNA end lines up better with TRBJ2-7; the J call may be wrong. Germline V gene lookup returns CDR1 KGHDR and CDR2 SFDVKD. The CDR3 is made up of 17 amino acids. CDR3 in DNA: TGTGCCACCAGTGATCCACTAGCGGCGAGCTCCTACAATGAGCAGTACTTC. It codes for CATSDPLAASSYNEQYF.

This clonotype was counted at least ten times. The genes are TRBV7-9 and TRBJ2-5; TRBD2 agrees at 7 bases. This CDR3 is built from 13 residues. In germline, CDR1 is SEHNR, CDR2 FQNEAQ (reference sequence). V lost 6 bases and J lost 4; bases outside the gene matches: 5. CDR3 in amino acids: CASSFSGGETQYF. The CDR3 bases are TGTGCCAGCAGTTTTTCGGGGGGAGAGACCCAGTACTTC.

V gene TRBV13 combines with J gene TRBJ1-5; 8 bases are a match to TRBD1. Unmatched junction bases numbered 11, after V lost 4 bases and J lost 3 bases. The CDR3 has 17 residues. Germline loops: CDR1 PRHDT, CDR2 FYEKMQ (reference sequence). In DNA, the CDR3 is TGTGCCAGCAGCTCATACGGCCACAGGGGGGACAATCAGCCCCAGCATTTT. It is translated as CASSSYGHRGDNQPQHF.

V and J are TRBV5-1 and TRBJ1-6; 8 nucleotides align to TRBD1. Germline trimming cut 3 bases from V and 0 bases from J; bases unmatched to any gene: 5. The CDR3 totals 17 residues. Germline V gene lookup returns CDR1 SGHRS and CDR2 YFSETQ. DNA for the CDR3: TGCGCCAGCAGCTCCGCAGGGGGCGGCTCCTATAATTCACCCCTCCACTTT. Protein product: CASSSAGGGSYNSPLHF.

There are a few counts of this clonotype. The rearrangement uses TRBV25-1 and TRBJ2-7; perhaps D is TRBD1 or TRBD2 (5 bases each). This CDR3 contains 16 residues. Germline V gene sequence: CDR1 MGHDK, CDR2 SYGVNS. The V gene lost 5 bases and the J gene lost 0 bases, with 17 bases spanning the gap. The CDR3 loop is CASSPARGGGSYEQYF. CDR3 DNA sequence: TGTGCCAGCAGTCCCGCTAGGGGTGGAGGCTCCTACGAGCAGTACTTC.

The chain combines TRBV28 with TRBJ1-1; no reliable D call. The ends were cut back, 3 bases at V and 7 bases at J, with 15 bases in the middle. Germline loops: CDR1 MDHEN, CDR2 SYDVKM. This CDR3 contains 14 residues. The CDR3 loop is CASSLGRGDNEAFF. The CDR3 nucleotides are TGTGCCAGCAGTTTGGGTCGGGGTGACAATGAAGCTTTCTTT.

The gene calls are TRBV20-1 and TRBJ2-3; maybe TRBD1 (6 bases). V shed 6 bases and J shed 8 bases, with 12 bases lying between them. Germline assignment: CDR1 DFQATT and CDR2 SNEGSKA (reference sequence). The length of the CDR3 is 11 residues. The CDR3, as DNA: TGCAGTGCCCCGCTAGGGGGTACGCAGTATTTT. Translation gives CSAPLGGTQYF.

This chain links TRBV5-6 with TRBJ1-1; 11 nucleotides match TRBD1. The V gene's germline CDR1 is SGHDT and CDR2 YYEEEE. Losses at the gene ends were 4 bases for V and 4 bases for J; bases not matched to a gene: 9. The CDR3 is made up of 16 amino acids. The CDR3 DNA sequence: TGTGCCAGCAGCCGTGAGACCGGGACAGGGGGCACTGAAGCTTTCTTT. Translated, it gives CASSRETGTGGTEAFF. Filled out from reference TRBV5-6 and TRBJ1-1, the complete variable domain reads DAGVTQSPTHLIKTRGQQVTLRCSPKSGHDTVSWYQQALGQGPQFIFQYYEEEERQRGNFPDRFSGHQFPNYSSELNVNALLLGDSALYLCASSRETGTGGTEAFFGQGTRLTVV.

This clonotype has just a few counts. J is TRBJ2-3 and V is TRBV27; 10 bases agree with TRBD2. The V segment lost 4 bases and the J segment 0 bases; nucleotides outside the gene matches: 7. The CDR3 sequence is 17 residues long. Germline values: CDR1 MNHEY, CDR2 SMNVEV (reference sequence). The CDR3 is CASSWLAGASSTDTQYF. CDR3 sequence (DNA): TGTGCCAGCAGTTGGCTAGCGGGGGCCTCTAGCACAGATACGCAGTATTTT.

The genes are TRBV20-1 and TRBJ1-4; D might be TRBD1 (5 bases). CDR1 and CDR2 from the germline V gene are DFQATT and SNEGSKA (reference sequence). The V and J ends lost 4 bases and 8 bases respectively, with 17 bases between them. The CDR3 is 14 amino acids. The CDR3, as DNA: TGCAGTGCTAAGAGGGGAGAGGTCCCCGAAAAACTGTTTTTT. Translated: CSAKRGEVPEKLFF.

Worth noting for this clonotype: A much larger clone is a single base away; this may be a read error. The chain has TRBV29-1 and TRBJ2-7, with 12 bases that match TRBD2. Per germline, CDR1 SQVTM and CDR2 ANQGSEA. This CDR3 comprises 16 residues. The CDR3 here is CSVFSSGREGTYKQYF. In DNA form, the CDR3 reads TGCAGCGTTTTCTCTAGCGGGAGGGAAGGAACCTACAAGCAGTACTTC.

This clonotype came up a few times. CDR3 in amino acids: CSVEVTGQGSHEQYF. In DNA form, the CDR3 reads TGCAGCGTTGAAGTGACGGGACAGGGTTCCCACGAGCAGTACTTC. The chain is built from TRBV29-1 and TRBJ2-7, with 9 bases matching TRBD1. This CDR3 spans 15 amino acids. Unmatched junction bases numbered 9, after V lost 1 base and J lost 5 bases. Germline V gives CDR1 SQVTM, CDR2 ANQGSEA.

J is TRBJ1-1 and V is TRBV29-1, with D possibly TRBD1 on 5 matching bases. The CDR3 covers 12 residues. V shed 5 bases and J shed 8 bases, with 15 bases lying between them. CDR1 is SQVTM, CDR2 ANQGSEA, per germline. The CDR3 is CSVKGWQGEAFF. CDR3 DNA sequence: TGCAGCGTTAAGGGGTGGCAGGGAGAAGCTTTCTTT.

The V and J genes are TRBV7-9 and TRBJ2-5; D ambiguous. Trimming took off 8 bases at V and 1 base at J, with 14 bases between the two ends. Germline loops: CDR1 SEHNR, CDR2 FQNEAQ (reference sequence). The length of the CDR3 is 14 residues. The CDR3: CASRFPDGQETQYF. The CDR3 DNA is TGTGCCAGCCGTTTCCCTGACGGCCAAGAGACCCAGTACTTC.

The chain links TRBV14 to TRBJ2-1; tentative D call: TRBD2 (6 bases). V was pared by 2 bases and J by 4 bases, with 9 bases between. CDR3 size: 14 residues. Germline V CDR1 and CDR2: SGHDN, FVKESK. CDR3 loop: CASSQMREYNEQFF. The CDR3 DNA sequence: TGTGCCAGCAGCCAAATGCGGGAATACAATGAGCAGTTCTTC.